This is a list of T cell receptor beta chains from one sample in a study of long-term antiretroviral therapy in people with HIV. Sequencing used immunoSEQ multiplex PCR; TCRdb keeps in-frame clones, though not all of them. The sample has tens of thousands of clones, over 80% seen once. Source: unsorted PBMCs, taken 1.5 years after starting antiretroviral therapy. The receptors here all came from a man aged 18 to 29 with HIV. The CDR3 runs from the conserved cysteine through the conserved F or W. The D gene is left open where the match is weak. Rows may omit the clone size; those that give it use once, few, many or a size class.

TRBV7-9	.	.	TRBJ2-6	CASSTQQEEDSGANVLTF	TGTGCCAGCAGCACCCAACAGGAAGAGGACTCTGGGGCCAACGTCCTGACTTTC
TRBV7-9	.	.	TRBJ1-1	CASRGSNAEAFF	TGTGCCAGCAGGGGGTCCAACGCTGAAGCTTTCTTT
TRBV28	.	.	TRBJ1-2	CASSFQGYGYTF	TGTGCCAGCAGTTTCCAAGGGTATGGCTACACCTTC
TRBV5-1	.	.	TRBJ1-3	CASSLAGASSGNTIYF	TGCGCCAGCAGCTTGGCAGGCGCCTCCTCTGGAAACACCATATATTTT
TRBV6-5	.	.	TRBJ2-7	CASSMGDASYEQYF	TGTGCCAGCAGTATGGGGGACGCCTCCTACGAGCAGTACTTC
TRBV18	.	.	TRBJ1-5	CASSDNYVDQPQHF	TGTGCCAGCTCAGACAATTACGTTGATCAGCCCCAGCATTTT
TRBV13	TRBD1	few	TRBJ2-7	CASSLEGTGDYEQYF	TGTGCCAGCAGCTTAGAAGGGACAGGGGACTACGAGCAGTACTTC
TRBV30	.	.	TRBJ2-5	CAWSVNQETQYF	TGTGCCTGGAGTGTAAACCAAGAGACCCAGTACTTC
TRBV5-1	TRBD2	once	TRBJ2-3	CASSPTSGTDTQYF	TGCGCCAGCAGCCCTACTAGCGGCACAGATACGCAGTATTTT
TRBV7-2	TRBD2	once	TRBJ2-7	CASSPTTRAGGFYEQYF	TGTGCCAGCAGCCCAACCACCCGAGCGGGAGGTTTCTACGAGCAGTACTTC
TRBV5-1	.	once	TRBJ2-1	CASSPFGGKNEQFF	TGCGCCAGCAGCCCGTTTGGAGGGAAGAATGAGCAGTTCTTC
TRBV6-5	.	.	TRBJ2-2	CASKANTGELFF	TGTGCCAGCAAGGCGAACACCGGGGAGCTGTTTTTT
TRBV27	TRBD1	.	TRBJ2-7	CASRVGQGEGYEQYF	TGTGCCAGCAGAGTGGGACAGGGTGAGGGTTACGAGCAGTACTTC
TRBV7-9	.	.	TRBJ2-1	CASSLDYTRDFF	TGTGCCAGCAGCCTCGACTATACGAGGGATTTCTTC
TRBV27	TRBD1	.	TRBJ1-1	CASSHQGAMGNTEAFF	TGTGCCAGCAGCCATCAGGGGGCGATGGGTAACACTGAAGCTTTCTTT